This T cell receptor (beta chain) was captured in a study of graft-versus-host responses after intestinal transplantation. In this sample, this clone turned up a few times. Irradiated stimulators labeled with violet dye, 200,000 in number, were plated with 200,000 CFSE-labeled responders. Both CD3+CD4+ and CD3+CD8+ responders that were proliferating and CFSE-low underwent sorting after the reaction. Study outcomes and limitations: Among circulating GvH clones, peak levels were associated with early post-transplant declines in HvG clones.

TCRdb's table, derived via immunoSEQ multiplex PCR, lists solely in-frame clones and lacks some. Seen here are approximately 14,000 clones, around a third observed once, and the top ten hold around 2%. Germline values: CDR1 LNHDA, CDR2 SQIVND (reference sequence). Trimming removed 3 bases from V and 4 bases from J; junction bases left unmatched: 17. The CDR3 runs 18 residues. This receptor was taken from a human patient who received an intestinal transplant. The sequencing used alloreactive CD8+ T cells from a mixed lymphocyte reaction culture, collected before intestinal transplant. As to subset: CFSE-low proliferating T cells sorted from roughly six-day pre-transplant mixed lymphocyte reaction (GvH or HvG direction). The V call is TRBV19, the J call TRBJ2-7; TRBD1 matches at 8 bases. For the CDR3, the DNA is TGTGCCAGTAGTATTGTTCTCCCGAGGACAGGGATCGGATACGAGCAGTACTTC. Translating it yields CASSIVLPRTGIGYEQYF.